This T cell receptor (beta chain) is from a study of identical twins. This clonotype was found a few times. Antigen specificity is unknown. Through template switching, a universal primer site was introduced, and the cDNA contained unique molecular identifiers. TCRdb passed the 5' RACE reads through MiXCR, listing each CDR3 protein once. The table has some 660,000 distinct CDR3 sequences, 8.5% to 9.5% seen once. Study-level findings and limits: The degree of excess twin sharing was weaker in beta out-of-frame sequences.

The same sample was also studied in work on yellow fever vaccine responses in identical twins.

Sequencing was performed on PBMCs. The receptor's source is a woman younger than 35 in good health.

Here the CDR3 DNA reads TGTGCTAGTGGTTTGGTACGACGGGGTGGCTACAATGAGCAGTTCTTC. Translating it yields CASGLVRRGGYNEQFF. This chain links TRBV12-5 with TRBJ2-1, with a possible D match to TRBD2 (5 bases). This CDR3 has 16 residues. Germline CDR1 reads LGHNT; CDR2 reads FRNRAP. Between the trimmed V and J ends, which lost 0 bases and 3 bases, there was a span of 12 bases. Supplemented by reference TRBV12-5 and TRBJ2-1, the full variable domain reads DARVTQTPRHKVTEMGQEVTMRCQPILGHNTVFWYRQTMMQGLELLAYFRNRAPLDDSGMPKDRFSAEMPDATLATLKIQPSEPRDSAVYFCASGLVRRGGYNEQFFGPGTRLTVL.